The T cell receptor beta chain described here comes from a study of blood T cell repertoires in COVID-19. Study at large: COVID-19 samples, acute and convalescent, were from the United States, Italy and Spain.

CDR1 is SGHNT, CDR2 YYREEE, per germline (reference sequence). V was trimmed by 4 bases and J by 10 bases, leaving 14 bases between them. This CDR3 spans 13 amino acids. Clones were sequenced by immunoSEQ multiplex PCR, and TCRdb holds only the in-frame ones, with some missing. Among some 150,000 clones listed, around 90% were seen once. The source of this sequence is a woman of 80 years or more with acute or convalescent COVID-19. Material: peripheral blood. The chain is built from TRBV5-4 and TRBJ1-4; weak D call: TRBD1 (6 bases). The CDR3 coding sequence is TGTGCCAGCAGCCCCCCGGACAGTCGAAAACTGTTTTTT. Translated: CASSPPDSRKLFF.